These 25 T cell receptor beta chains originate from one sample sequenced in a study of CD8+CD57+ T cells in acquired aplastic anemia. All patients picked for sequencing had shown, by flow cytometry, an expansion of CD8+CD57+ cells. Using genomic DNA as the template, TCR beta VDJ and CDR3 profiling was carried out. Using its own MiXCR run on the reads, TCRdb lists one record per CDR3 protein. The table records about 240,000 distinct CDR3 sequences, around 45% of them present only once. What was sequenced was sorted CD4+, CD8+, or CD8+CD57+ T cells (not recorded which) from PBMCs. These receptors were collected from a human donor with aplastic anemia.

Note on this clonotype: At one end, the junction sequence differs from germline, possibly due to a read error. V and J are TRBV5-4 and TRBJ1-2, with 7 positions matching TRBD1. This CDR3 comprises 15 residues. The germline V gene has CDR1 SGHNT and CDR2 YYREEE (reference sequence). Written as DNA, the CDR3 is TGTGCCAACAGCTTCGGGCAGGGGGGGGTTTATGGCTACACCTTC. The encoded protein is CANSFGQGGVYGYTF.

The CDR3 DNA sequence: TGTGCCAGCGGGCATCCGGGGACTGAAGCAACTAATGAAAAACTGTTTTTT. Translating gives CASGHPGTEATNEKLFF. The chain uses TRBV9 and TRBJ1-4; a weak D match, TRBD1 (5 bases). CDR1 and CDR2 from the germline V gene are SGDLS and YYNGEE. Trimming stripped 7 bases from V and 0 bases from J, with 19 bases between. The CDR3 length is 17 residues.

This chain's CDR3 is CASSVGLGDGYTF. The CDR3, as DNA: TGTGCCAGCAGCGTAGGCCTCGGGGATGGCTACACCTTC. V usage is TRBV9 and J usage is TRBJ1-2; no firm D call. Germline V gene lookup returns CDR1 SGDLS and CDR2 YYNGEE. Trimming removed 0 bases at V and 6 bases at J, with 9 bases between. The CDR3 is 13 amino acids.

This clonotype was seen ten or more times. This rearrangement joins TRBV7-9 to TRBJ1-1, with D perhaps TRBD1 (5 bases). The V end lost 1 base, the J end lost 3 bases, and 15 bases lay between the germline ends. Germline V gene lookup returns CDR1 SEHNR and CDR2 FQNEAQ (reference sequence). This CDR3 is 16 amino acids long. The CDR3, as DNA: TGTGCCAGCAGCTTAGATTCAAGGGGCTTGGACACTGAAGCTTTCTTT. Residues: CASSLDSRGLDTEAFF.

The CDR3 region has the DNA TGTGCCAGCAGTTCGACCACGGGCGAGCAGTACTTC. Translation: CASSSTTGEQYF. V gene TRBV9 combines with J gene TRBJ2-7; D remains ambiguous. Trimming pared 5 bases from V and 6 bases from J, leaving 12 bases between. The CDR3 sequence is 12 residues long. Germline V gives CDR1 SGDLS, CDR2 YYNGEE.

The V call is TRBV6-2 or TRBV6-3, the J call TRBJ2-7; the D is unclear. This CDR3 is built from 13 residues. Germline CDR1 MNHEY, CDR2 SVGEGT. V lost 2 bases, J lost 6 bases, and 11 bases lay in between. DNA for the CDR3: TGTGCCAGCAGTTACCTCTCGTGGGGCGAGCAGTACTTC. Protein sequence: CASSYLSWGEQYF.

There are many counts of this clonotype. The chain combines TRBV29-1 with TRBJ1-2, with D possibly TRBD1 on 6 matching bases. Per germline, CDR1 SQVTM and CDR2 ANQGSEA. The length of the CDR3 is 11 residues. Trimming took 7 bases from V and 8 from J, leaving 14 bases between them. The CDR3 protein is CSGRQESGYTF. CDR3 sequence (DNA): TGCAGCGGACGACAGGAAAGCGGCTACACCTTC.

With respect to this clonotype: Just one base apart from a much larger clone, this may be a read error. CDR3 sequence: CASSFKTDGNTEASF. CDR3 nucleotides: TGCGCCAGCAGCTTTAAAACTGACGGGAACACTGAAGCTTCCTTT. The chain uses TRBV5-1 and TRBJ1-1, with D uncertain. Germline CDR1 reads SGHRS; CDR2 reads YFSETQ. CDR3 length equals 15 residues.

At least ten counts were recorded for this clonotype. The chain uses TRBV11-2 and TRBJ1-1; 8 nucleotides align to TRBD1. V shed 1 base, J shed 2 bases, and the junction held 6 bases outside the gene matches. Germline-derived CDR1 and CDR2 are SGHAT and FQNNGV. This CDR3 region has 16 residues. The CDR3 region is CASSLAITGGNTEAFF. For the CDR3, the DNA is TGTGCCAGCAGCTTAGCTATTACAGGGGGTAACACTGAAGCTTTCTTT.

As for this clonotype: It may be a read error: a sequence one base away is much more abundant. This chain links TRBV12-3 or TRBV12-4 with TRBJ2-2; the match to TRBD2 covers 9 bases. The CDR3 has 16 residues. J lost 0 bases, V lost 3 bases, and 2 bases had no gene match. The CDR3 region has the DNA TGTGCCAGCAGTTTTTCTAGCGGGGCGAACACCGGGGAGCTGTTTTTT. It translates to CASSFSSGANTGELFF.

Concerning this clonotype itself: In this CDR3 the conserved last residue, phenylalanine or tryptophan, is missing, so a read error is likely. It is unclear where the CDR3 begins or ends on the DNA, so no DNA is shown, and the CDR3 is as TCRdb lists it. V and J are TRBV19 and TRBJ2-1; the tabulated D call, TRBD2, remains unverified against the DNA. The CDR3 is 8 amino acids long, termini counted. In germline, CDR1 is LNHDA, CDR2 SQIVND (reference sequence). CDR3 amino acids: CASSKWTS.

This clonotype was picked up a small number of times. This chain links TRBV5-1 with TRBJ1-2, with 11 bases fitting TRBD1. This CDR3 has 13 residues. V lost 3 bases to trimming and J lost 6 bases; unmatched junction nucleotides: 1. Germline-derived CDR1 and CDR2 are SGHRS and YFSETQ. The CDR3 loop is CASSSGQGDGYTF. CDR3 coding DNA: TGCGCCAGCAGCTCGGGACAGGGGGATGGCTACACCTTC.

The chain has TRBV5-1 and TRBJ2-5; 7 bases match TRBD1. Germline loops: CDR1 SGHRS, CDR2 YFSETQ. This CDR3 is built from 15 residues. V shed 1 base, J shed 2 bases, and the junction held 5 bases outside the gene matches. CDR3 residues: CASSLHRDSQETQYF. The CDR3, as DNA: TGCGCCAGCAGCTTGCACCGGGACAGTCAAGAGACCCAGTACTTC.

In its sample, this clonotype was seen many times. V usage is TRBV5-8 and J usage is TRBJ1-1; D is uncertain. Trimming took off 2 bases at V and 4 bases at J, with 6 bases between the two ends. Germline V gene data show CDR1 as SGHTS and CDR2 as YDEGEE. The CDR3 loop spans 12 amino acids. CDR3 in amino acids: CASSFRPTEAFF. CDR3 sequence (DNA): TGTGCCAGCAGCTTTAGGCCCACTGAAGCTTTCTTT.

At least ten counts were recorded for this clonotype. The chain uses TRBV5-6 and TRBJ2-1; D is perhaps TRBD1 (5 bases). Trimming left V 4 bases short and J 9 bases short, with 14 bases between. Germline V gives CDR1 SGHDT, CDR2 YYEEEE. This CDR3 has 13 residues. This chain's CDR3 is CASSLTRAGEQFF. Here the CDR3 DNA reads TGTGCCAGCAGCCTGACCAGGGCAGGTGAGCAGTTCTTC.

The gene calls are TRBV15 and TRBJ2-7, with D possibly being TRBD2 (6 bases). The CDR3 is 19 residues long. Germline V gene sequence: CDR1 LNHNV, CDR2 YYDKDF (reference sequence). Trimming pared 0 bases from V and 1 base from J, leaving 22 bases between. CDR3 in amino acids: CATSRDRGRGRGRSYEQYF. In DNA form, the CDR3 reads TGTGCCACCAGCAGAGATAGGGGCCGGGGCCGGGGGAGGTCCTACGAGCAGTACTTC.

The genes are TRBV24-1 and TRBJ1-1; no clear D gene. V lost 5 bases and J lost 1, with 13 bases in between. Per the germline V gene, CDR1 is KGHDR and CDR2 is SFDVKD. CDR3 size: 15 residues. This chain's CDR3 is CATSAREAANTEAFF. As DNA, the CDR3 is TGTGCCACCAGTGCACGAGAGGCAGCGAACACTGAAGCTTTCTTT.

This clonotype was found a few times. DNA for the CDR3: TGCGCCAGCAGCTTGGGGTTGGGACTAGCGGGTAGTAATGAGCAGTTCTTC. Translated, it gives CASSLGLGLAGSNEQFF. The chain carries TRBV5-1 and TRBJ2-1, with 12 positions matching TRBD2. Per germline, CDR1 SGHRS and CDR2 YFSETQ. V lost 0 bases, J lost 7 bases, and 8 bases stayed unmatched. The CDR3 has 17 amino acids.

This clonotype was seen once. The chain joins TRBV10-1 to TRBJ2-1, with 10 bases fitting TRBD2. The V and J ends lost 3 bases and 6 bases, in that order; junction bases with no gene match: 2. This CDR3 is built from 14 residues. Germline assignment: CDR1 WNHNN and CDR2 SYGVQD (reference sequence). CDR3 sequence: CASSETSGINEQFF. CDR3 sequence (DNA): TGCGCCAGCAGTGAAACTAGCGGGATCAATGAGCAGTTCTTC.

The chain couples TRBV9 to TRBJ1-2; TRBD1 might be the D (6 bases). Trimming took 6 bases from V and 2 from J, leaving 8 bases between them. CDR1 and CDR2 from the germline V gene are SGDLS and YYNGEE. This CDR3 has 12 amino acids. The CDR3 loop is CASKGGNYGYTF. In DNA, the CDR3 is TGTGCCAGCAAGGGGGGCAACTATGGCTACACCTTC.

This clonotype was observed many times. V and J are TRBV20-1 and TRBJ2-1; the D gene is possibly TRBD1 (6 bases). Trimming took off 6 bases at V and 0 bases at J, with 21 bases between the two ends. The CDR3 sequence is 17 residues long. Germline V gene lookup returns CDR1 DFQATT and CDR2 SNEGSKA (reference sequence). CDR3 sequence: CSARDRSPKGSYNEQFF. CDR3 nucleotides: TGCAGTGCCCGTGACAGGAGCCCTAAGGGCTCCTACAATGAGCAGTTCTTC.

This clonotype was detected a few times. A much bigger clone sits one base away, suggesting this may be a read error. The chain joins TRBV10-1 to TRBJ2-7; the D call may be TRBD1 or TRBD2 (5 bases each). This CDR3 has 16 amino acids. The germline V gene has CDR1 WNHNN and CDR2 SYGVQD (reference sequence). The CDR3 sequence is CASSQDVWGISYGQYF. The DNA for the CDR3 is TGCGCCAGCAGCCAAGATGTGTGGGGGATCTCCTACGGGCAGTACTTC.

A word on this clonotype: The CDR3 does not close with the conserved phenylalanine or tryptophan, likely indicating a read error. J is TRBJ1-1 and V is TRBV6-6; D possibly corresponds to TRBD1 (5 bases). Germline V CDR1 and CDR2: MNHNY, SVGAGI (reference sequence). V dropped 8 bases and J dropped 6 bases, with 22 bases sitting between them. This CDR3 region has 15 residues. CDR3 DNA sequence: TGTGCCAGCGGAAAAACCGGGACCGGGTTGCCTGAAGCTTTCCTT. It yields the protein CASGKTGTGLPEAFL.

The chain combines TRBV14 with TRBJ2-7; perhaps TRBD1 as D (6 bases). Germline assignment: CDR1 SGHDN and CDR2 FVKESK. This CDR3 is built from 13 residues. Between the trimmed V and J ends, which lost 4 bases and 0 bases, there was a span of 7 bases. Written as DNA, the CDR3 is TGTGCCAGCAGCCGCAGGGGCTCCTACGAGCAGTACTTC. Translating gives CASSRRGSYEQYF.

With regard to this clonotype: This may come from a read error, since a much larger clone is one base off. The V and J genes are TRBV12-3 or TRBV12-4 and TRBJ1-2; 9 positions match TRBD1. The CDR3 length is 14 residues. DNA of the CDR3: TGTGCCAACAGTTGGGGGACAGGGCCCTATGGCTACACCTTC. The encoded protein is CANSWGTGPYGYTF.